The 10 T cell receptor beta chains below come from one sample, sequenced in a study of blood T cell repertoires in COVID-19. The data were produced by immunoSEQ multiplex PCR, yet TCRdb's version contains in-frame clones alone and is incomplete. The table records 150,000 to 200,000 clones, 86% of them present only once. The source material was peripheral blood. These receptor sequences come from a man between 70 and 80 years old with active or convalescent COVID-19.

The chain links TRBV3-1 (or the pseudogene TRBV3-2) to TRBJ1-4; TRBD1 matches at 8 bases. CDR1 and CDR2 (germline): LGHDT, YNNKEL (reference sequence). V trimming: 6 bases; J trimming: 2 bases; junction bases outside the gene matches: 5. This CDR3 region has 15 residues. The chain's CDR3 is CASSSGGATNEKLFF. Written as DNA, the CDR3 is TGTGCCAGCAGTTCAGGGGGCGCGACTAATGAAAAACTGTTTTTT.

The V call is TRBV18, the J call TRBJ1-1; possibly TRBD1 for D (6 bases). Germline CDR1 reads KGHSH; CDR2 reads LQKENI. The CDR3 sequence is 15 residues long. The ends were cut back, 3 bases at V and 2 bases at J, with 13 bases in the middle. CDR3 nucleotides: TGTGCCAGCTCACCGGACAGAGAGCGAAACACTGAAGCTTTCTTT. It is translated as CASSPDRERNTEAFF.

The V gene is TRBV2, the J gene TRBJ2-3; perhaps TRBD2 as D (6 bases). The V end lost 0 bases, the J end lost 11 bases, and 21 bases lay between the germline ends. This CDR3 comprises 16 residues. Looked up from germline, CDR1 is SNHLY and CDR2 is FYNNEI. The CDR3 bases are TGTGCCAGCAGTGAAGCGCTGCCGGGACTCCCCGGTCTGCAGTATTTT. Its translation: CASSEALPGLPGLQYF.

The chain carries TRBV27 and TRBJ2-1; D possibly corresponds to TRBD1 (6 bases). The CDR3 extends over 14 amino acids. The germline gives CDR1 MNHEY, CDR2 SMNVEV (reference sequence). V lost 6 bases and J lost 2, with 11 bases in between. In DNA form, the CDR3 reads TGTGCCAGCAGAGGGGACACCGCCTACAATGAGCAGTTCTTC. This encodes CASRGDTAYNEQFF.

In the case of this clone: Within the sample, other DNA sequences also encode this same CDR3. The gene calls are TRBV5-1 and TRBJ1-1; D might be TRBD1 (5 bases). The CDR3 runs 12 residues. Germline assignment: CDR1 SGHRS and CDR2 YFSETQ. Trimming took 3 bases from V and 5 from J, leaving 8 bases between them. CDR3 in amino acids: CASSWGGTEAFF. CDR3 sequence (DNA): TGCGCCAGCAGCTGGGGGGGAACTGAAGCTTTCTTT.

The CDR3 here is CASSPRGGDEQYF. The CDR3 DNA reads as TGTGCCAGCTCACCACGGGGGGGCGACGAGCAGTACTTC. The chain employs TRBV18 and TRBJ2-7; perhaps TRBD2 as D (7 bases). The CDR3 is 13 amino acids. Trimming stripped 1 base from V and 5 bases from J, with 9 bases between. The V gene's germline CDR1 is KGHSH and CDR2 LQKENI. The full variable domain, its missing parts supplied by reference TRBV18 and TRBJ2-7, is NAGVMQNPRHLVRRRGQEARLRCSPMKGHSHVYWYRQLPEEGLKFMVYLQKENIIDESGMPKERFSAEFPKEGPSILRIQQVVRGDSAAYFCASSPRGGDEQYFGPGTRLTVT.

This chain joins TRBV5-5 and TRBJ2-1, with 16 bases matching TRBD2. CDR1 SGHKS and CDR2 YYEKEE come from the germline V gene (reference sequence). J gave up 9 bases and V 0 bases, and 6 bases lay outside the gene matches. This CDR3 region has 17 residues. DNA for the CDR3: TGTGCCAGCAGCTTGGGACAGGGACTAGCGGGAGGGGGTGAGCAGTTCTTC. Translating gives CASSLGQGLAGGGEQFF. The variable domain in full, with the rest retrieved from reference TRBV5-5 and TRBJ2-1, is DAGVTQSPTHLIKTRGQQVTLRCSPISGHKSVSWYQQVLGQGPQFIFQYYEKEERGRGNFPDRFSARQFPNYSSELNVNALLLGDSALYLCASSLGQGLAGGGEQFFGPGTRLTVL.

V and J are TRBV28 and TRBJ2-3, with a possible D match to TRBD1 (6 bases). CDR1 MDHEN and CDR2 SYDVKM come from the germline V gene. This CDR3 is built from 17 residues. V was trimmed by 1 base and J by 4 bases, leaving 18 bases between them. CDR3 bases: TGTGCCAGCAGTTTATCAGGGGTAATGAGGGTTGCAGATACGCAGTATTTT. Translating gives CASSLSGVMRVADTQYF.

This chain links TRBV6-2 or TRBV6-3 with TRBJ1-1; tentative D call: TRBD1 (6 bases). Germline V gives CDR1 MNHEY, CDR2 SVGEGT. V gave up 6 bases and J gave up 0 bases, with 14 bases separating them. This CDR3 region has 15 residues. DNA for the CDR3: TGTGCCAGCAGGCCTTCCAGGGGCATGAACACTGAAGCTTTCTTT. Its translation: CASRPSRGMNTEAFF.

This rearrangement joins TRBV5-4 to TRBJ1-2; no clear D gene. The V end was cut by 0 bases, the J end by 6 bases, with 15 bases between. CDR1 and CDR2 from the germline V gene are SGHNT and YYREEE (reference sequence). The CDR3 contains 15 residues. CDR3 bases: TGTGCCAGCAGCTTGGCCCTACCCGGCGGGCATGGCTACACCTTC. Translated: CASSLALPGGHGYTF.